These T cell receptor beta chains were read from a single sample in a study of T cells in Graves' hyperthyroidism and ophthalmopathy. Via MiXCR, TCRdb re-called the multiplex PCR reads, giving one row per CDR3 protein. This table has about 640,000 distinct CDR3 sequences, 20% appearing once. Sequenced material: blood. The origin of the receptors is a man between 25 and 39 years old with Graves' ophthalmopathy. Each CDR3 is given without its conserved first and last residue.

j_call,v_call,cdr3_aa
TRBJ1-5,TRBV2,ASSEAENSNQPQH
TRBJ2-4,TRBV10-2,ASRTEDGENIQY
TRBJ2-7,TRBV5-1,ASSPRDPLSSEQY
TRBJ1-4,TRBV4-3,ASSQVQGGEKLF
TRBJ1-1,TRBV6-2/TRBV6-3,ASGWGGRTEAF
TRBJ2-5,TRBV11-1,ASSYGKTGGQETQY
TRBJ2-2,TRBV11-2,ASTRGGGELF
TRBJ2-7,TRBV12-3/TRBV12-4,ASRYRGHEQY
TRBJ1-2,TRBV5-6,ASSLPLRAGYGYT
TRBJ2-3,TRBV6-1,ASEGGATDTQY
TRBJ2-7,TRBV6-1,ASRLNDEQY
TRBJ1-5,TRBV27,ASSPKQGGQPQH
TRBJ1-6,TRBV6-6,ASSYRQGPQPLH
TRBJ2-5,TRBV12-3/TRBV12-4,ASSSQGGQGTQY
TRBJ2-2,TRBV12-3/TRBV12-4,ASSPVAGGVTGELF
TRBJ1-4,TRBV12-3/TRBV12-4,ASSARGGGEKLF
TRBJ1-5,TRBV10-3,AISERDTKLQH
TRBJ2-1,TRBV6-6,ASSYSSLGGNNEQF
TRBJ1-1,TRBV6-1,ASSFQGMNTEAF
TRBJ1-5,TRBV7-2,ASSLSRNQPQH